Sequencing of this TCR beta chain was carried out in a study of monozygotic twins with cystic fibrosis. Whole-study results and caveats: J usage was most co-twin-similar in 8 of 16 pairs, V in 13. Nucleotide-identical clonotype sharing was significantly higher within monozygotic CF twin pairs than between unrelated CF individuals. Median Simpson clonality of approximately 0.009 suggested naive T cells predominated. Age, concordance and disease severity did not associate with shared CDR3 numbers.

For this clone: Its antigen is unidentified.

Profiled with immunoSEQ multiplex PCR; TCRdb holds only in-frame clones, not every one. The sample has 13,000 to 15,000 clones; about 98% are singletons. The germline V gene has CDR1 LNHDA and CDR2 SQIVND (reference sequence). Trimming left V 3 bases short and J 6 bases short, with 11 bases between. The CDR3 runs to 13 residues. Sequenced input: blood. This chain links TRBV19 with TRBJ1-1; unclear D gene. The receptor was isolated from a girl aged 2 to 10 with cystic fibrosis. CDR3 in DNA: TGTGCCAGTAGTATCGGGCGCCCTTCTGAAGCTTTCTTT. Its translation: CASSIGRPSEAFF.